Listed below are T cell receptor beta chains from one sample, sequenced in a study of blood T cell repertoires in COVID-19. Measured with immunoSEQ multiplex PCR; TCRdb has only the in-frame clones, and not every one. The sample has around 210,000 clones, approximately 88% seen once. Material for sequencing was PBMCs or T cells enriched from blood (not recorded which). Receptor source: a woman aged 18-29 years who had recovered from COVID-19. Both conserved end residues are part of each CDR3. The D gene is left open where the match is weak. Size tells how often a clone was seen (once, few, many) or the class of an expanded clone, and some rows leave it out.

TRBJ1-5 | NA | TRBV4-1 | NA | TGCGCCAGCAGCCAAGCTCCGTCGGCAGACTTCAGCAATCAGCCCCAGCATTTT | CASSQAPSADFSNQPQHF
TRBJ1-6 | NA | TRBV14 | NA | TGTGCCAGCAGCCAAGATGGCAGGGTGAATTCACCCCTCCACTTT | CASSQDGRVNSPLHF
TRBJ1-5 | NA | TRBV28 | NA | TGTGCCAGCAGTTTATCACTGAGCCAGCCCCAGCATTTT | CASSLSLSQPQHF
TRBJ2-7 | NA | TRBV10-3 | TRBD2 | TGTGCCATCAGTGATTCCGGGACTAGCGGGGGGAGAACCTACGAGCAGTACTTC | CAISDSGTSGGRTYEQYF
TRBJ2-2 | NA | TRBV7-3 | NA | TGTGCCAGCAGCGGGGGGTCGGACACCGGGGAGCTGTTTTTT | CASSGGSDTGELFF
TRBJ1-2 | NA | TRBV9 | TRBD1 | TGTGCCAGCAGCGCAGGGGGAATTAAGAATGGCTACACCTTC | CASSAGGIKNGYTF
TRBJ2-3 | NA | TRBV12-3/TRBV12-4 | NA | TGTGCCAGCAGTTACGAGAACTCAGATACGCAGTATTTT | CASSYENSDTQYF
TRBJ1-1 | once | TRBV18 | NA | TGTGCCAGCTCAAAGACCGGGACACATGGAGCTTTCTTT | CASSKTGTHGAFF
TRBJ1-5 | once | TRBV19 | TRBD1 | TGTGCCAGTAGTAATTTTTTGGAGGGGGGACAGACTAGCAATCAGCCCCAGCATTTT | CASSNFLEGGQTSNQPQHF
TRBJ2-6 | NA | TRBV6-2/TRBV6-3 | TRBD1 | TGTGCCAGCAGTTACTACAACCCGGGACAGGGGAGCTCTGGGGCCAACGTCCTGACTTTC | CASSYYNPGQGSSGANVLTF
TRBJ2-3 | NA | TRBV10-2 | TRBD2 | TGCGCCAGCAGTGAAGGTGGGACTACCAGCACAGATACGCAGTATTTT | CASSEGGTTSTDTQYF
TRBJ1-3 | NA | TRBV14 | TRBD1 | TGTGCCAGCAGCCCTAACACAGGGGGCGGTGGAAACACCATATATTTT | CASSPNTGGGGNTIYF
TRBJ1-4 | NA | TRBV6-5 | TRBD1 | TGTGCCAGCAGATGGGACAGCCTTAATGAAAAACTGTTTTTT | CASRWDSLNEKLFF
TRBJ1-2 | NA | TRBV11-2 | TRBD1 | TGTGCCAGCAGCTTAGGGGACAGGGATTTAGCTGGCTACACCTTC | CASSLGDRDLAGYTF
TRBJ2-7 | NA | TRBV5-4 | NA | TGTGCCAGCAGCTTGGCATCCGGGTTGCAGTACTTC | CASSLASGLQYF
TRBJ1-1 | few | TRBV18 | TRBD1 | TGTGCCAGCTCACCGGGACAGGCGGACACTGAAGCTTTCTTT | CASSPGQADTEAFF
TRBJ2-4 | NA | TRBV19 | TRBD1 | TGTGCCAGTAGTACCCGGGACAGCACCTACTATTTAGCCAAAAACATTCAGTACTTC | CASSTRDSTYYLAKNIQYF
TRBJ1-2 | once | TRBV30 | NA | TGTGCCTGTAGAAACTATGGCTACACCTTC | CACRNYGYTF
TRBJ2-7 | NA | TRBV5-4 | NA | TGTGCCAGCAGCGGGGGCTCCAACGAGCAGTACTTC | CASSGGSNEQYF
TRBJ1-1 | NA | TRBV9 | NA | TGTGCCAGCAGCGTAGTTGGCCGGGGGGGCGTAGGGAAGGACACTGAAGCTTTCTTT | CASSVVGRGGVGKDTEAFF
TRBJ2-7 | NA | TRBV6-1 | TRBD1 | TGTGCCAGCAGTGAGATGCCGGGACAGAGCTCCTACGAGCAGTACTTC | CASSEMPGQSSYEQYF
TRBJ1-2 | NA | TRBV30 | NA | TGTGCCTGGGTCCAGGGGCTGGACTATGGCTACACCTTC | CAWVQGLDYGYTF
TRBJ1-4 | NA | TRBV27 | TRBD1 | TGTGCCAGCAGTTCCGCCAGGGGGTCTGAAAAACTGTTTTTT | CASSSARGSEKLFF
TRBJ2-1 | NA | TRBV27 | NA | TGTGCCAGCAGCCATCAACGGGACAATGAGCAGTTCTTC | CASSHQRDNEQFF
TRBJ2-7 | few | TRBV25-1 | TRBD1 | TGTGCCAGCAGTGAACAGGGGGCCTACGAGCAGTACTTC | CASSEQGAYEQYF
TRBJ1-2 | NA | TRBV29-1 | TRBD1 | TGCAGCGTCGTCACCCCGGACAGGGGTTACTATGGCTACACCTTC | CSVVTPDRGYYGYTF
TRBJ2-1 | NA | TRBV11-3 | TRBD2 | TGTGCCAGCAGCTTAGCCTCGGGGGGGCAGTTCTTC | CASSLASGGQFF
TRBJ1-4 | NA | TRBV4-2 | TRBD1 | TGTGCCAGCAGCCAAGATGGGACAGGCACTAATGAAAAACTGTTTTTT | CASSQDGTGTNEKLFF
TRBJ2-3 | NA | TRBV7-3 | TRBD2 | TGTGCCAGCAGCTTAGTAGCGGGCTGGACAGATACGCAGTATTTT | CASSLVAGWTDTQYF
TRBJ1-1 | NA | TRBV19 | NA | TGTGCCAGTAACCCGGAGAGAGGATACACTGAAGCTTTCTTT | CASNPERGYTEAFF
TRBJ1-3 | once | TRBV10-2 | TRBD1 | TGCGCCAGCAGGGACACAGGGGGCAACGGAAACACCATATATTTT | CASRDTGGNGNTIYF
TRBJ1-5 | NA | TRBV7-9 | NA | TGTGCCAGCAGCTTTGAGGGAGACGGCAATCAGCCCCAGCATTTT | CASSFEGDGNQPQHF
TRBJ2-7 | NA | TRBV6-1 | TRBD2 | TGTGCCAGCAGTGAAGTGACCAGCGGGGTTGTTGGCTACGAGCAGTACTTC | CASSEVTSGVVGYEQYF
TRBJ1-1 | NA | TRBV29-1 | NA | TGCAGCGTTGGGGCAGGGAACACTGAAGCTTTCTTT | CSVGAGNTEAFF
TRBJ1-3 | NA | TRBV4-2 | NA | TGTGCCAGCAGCCAAGGCGGAGCCGGAAACACCATATATTTT | CASSQGGAGNTIYF
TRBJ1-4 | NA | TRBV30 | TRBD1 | TGTGCCTGGAGTGAGCTCGGGACAGGGGAGGAAAAACTGTTTTTT | CAWSELGTGEEKLFF
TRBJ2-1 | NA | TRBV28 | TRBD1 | TGTGCCAGCAGCGCGGACAGGGAAATCGACAATGAGCAGTTCTTC | CASSADREIDNEQFF
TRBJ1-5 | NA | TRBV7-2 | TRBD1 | TGTGCCAGCAGACAGGGGACGGGACAGCCCCAGCATTTT | CASRQGTGQPQHF
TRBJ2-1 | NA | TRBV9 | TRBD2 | TGTGCCAGCAGCGTAGAGTCGGGACTAGCGGGTGAGCAGTTCTTC | CASSVESGLAGEQFF
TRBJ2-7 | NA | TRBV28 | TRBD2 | TGTGCCAGCAGTTCGCAGGGGCCGGGAGGGGAGCAGTACTTC | CASSSQGPGGEQYF
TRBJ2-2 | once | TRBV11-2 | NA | TGTGCCAGCAGCCACACGAACACCGGGGAGCTGTTTTTT | CASSHTNTGELFF
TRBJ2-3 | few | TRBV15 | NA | TGTGCCACCAGCATAGGGGGTCCCACAGATACGCAGTATTTT | CATSIGGPTDTQYF
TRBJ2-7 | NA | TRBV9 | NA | TGTGCCAGCAGCGTAGTAGGGGCAGGGAACGAGCAGTACTTC | CASSVVGAGNEQYF